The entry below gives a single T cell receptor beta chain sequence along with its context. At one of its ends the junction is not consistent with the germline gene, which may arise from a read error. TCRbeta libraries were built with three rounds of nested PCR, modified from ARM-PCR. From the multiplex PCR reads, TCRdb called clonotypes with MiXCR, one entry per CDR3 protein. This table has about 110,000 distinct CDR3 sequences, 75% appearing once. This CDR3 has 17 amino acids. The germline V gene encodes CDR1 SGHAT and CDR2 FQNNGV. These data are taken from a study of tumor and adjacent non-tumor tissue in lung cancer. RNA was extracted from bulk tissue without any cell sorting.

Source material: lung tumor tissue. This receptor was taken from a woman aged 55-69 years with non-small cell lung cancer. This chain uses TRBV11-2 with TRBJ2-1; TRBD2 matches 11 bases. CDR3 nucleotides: TGTGTCAGCAGCCCCCCCCAGCTAGCGGGGGGTCTCAATGAGCAGTTCTTC. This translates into CVSSPPQLAGGLNEQFF. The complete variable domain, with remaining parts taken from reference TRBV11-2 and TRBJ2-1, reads EAGVAQSPRYKIIEKRQSVAFWCNPISGHATLYWYQQILGQGPKLLIQFQNNGVVDDSQLPKDRFSAERLKGVDSTLKIQPAKLEDSAVYLCVSSPPQLAGGLNEQFFGPGTRLTVL.